This TCR beta chain was identified during a study of T cell responses to AZD1222 COVID-19 vaccine. The germline gives CDR1 MNHEY, CDR2 SMNVEV (reference sequence). The CDR3 loop spans 15 amino acids. Trimming shortened V by 4 bases and J by 4 bases, and 16 bases separated the two germline ends. Details on this clone: Its antigen is as yet unknown.

General study points: In a largely white British group with more females than males, clonal diversity was possibly underestimated. Seropositive AZD1222 recipients at baseline numbered only 5 to 7. In the spike-specific TCR repertoire, nearly half reportedly target unmutated variant regions.

Only in-frame clones appear in the TCRdb table, and some are missing; sequencing was by immunoSEQ multiplex PCR. The table records roughly 130,000 clones, just over 85% of them present only once. This TCR came from an adult in good health. The input for sequencing was peripheral blood, taken on day 0 of AZD1222 vaccination. The rearrangement links TRBV27 to TRBJ2-5; a weak D match, TRBD1 (5 bases). CDR3 sequence reads: CASSSEQGGRETQYF. CDR3 sequence (DNA): TGTGCCAGCAGTTCTGAGCAGGGCGGTCGAGAGACCCAGTACTTC.